Included here is one TCR beta chain sequence, with context. Its target is unknown. This CDR3 comprises 16 residues. The source of the sample is a study of T cell responses to AZD1222 COVID-19 vaccine. Findings and caveats of the study: At study baseline, merely about 6 AZD1222 recipients were seropositive.

The data were produced by immunoSEQ multiplex PCR, yet TCRdb's version contains in-frame clones alone and is incomplete. The table records some 150,000 clones, about 86% of them present only once. This clonotype originated in an adult who received the AZD1222 COVID-19 vaccine. The genes are TRBV1 and TRBJ2-7; the DNA was not used to check the table's D call, TRBD2. TRBV1 is assigned pseudogene status. The sample was peripheral blood, taken 28 days after the second AZD1222 dose. CDR3 in amino acids: CTSSPPRLREGSEQYF. The CDR3 nucleotides read TGCACCAGCAGCCCGCCCCGGTTGCGGGAGGGCTCCGAGCAGTACTTC.